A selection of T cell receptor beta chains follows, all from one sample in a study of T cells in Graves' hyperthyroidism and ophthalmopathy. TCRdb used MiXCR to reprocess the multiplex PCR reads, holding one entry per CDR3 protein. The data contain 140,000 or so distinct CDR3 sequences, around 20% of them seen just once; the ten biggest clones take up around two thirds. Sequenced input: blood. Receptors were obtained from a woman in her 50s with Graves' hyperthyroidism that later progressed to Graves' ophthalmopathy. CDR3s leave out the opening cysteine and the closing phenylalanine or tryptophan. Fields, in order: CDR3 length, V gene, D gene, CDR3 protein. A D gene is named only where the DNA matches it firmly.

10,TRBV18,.,ASSLQLTGYT
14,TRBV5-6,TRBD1,ASSGGFGQGRETQY
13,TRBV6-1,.,ASFPWATGPEKLF
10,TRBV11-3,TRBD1,ASSLDGQVAF
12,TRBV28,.,ASSLQGLRTEAF
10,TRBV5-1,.,ASSLTTGLQY
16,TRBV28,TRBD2,ASSLRVRREGPYNEQF
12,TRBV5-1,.,ASSSGGINEKLF
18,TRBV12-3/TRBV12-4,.,ASRGIGTQTLRSGANVLT
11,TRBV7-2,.,ASSSVPFTEAF
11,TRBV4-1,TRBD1,ASSQGTGDEQY
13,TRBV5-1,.,ASSLLRGNTDTQY
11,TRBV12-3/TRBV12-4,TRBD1,ASTRQGAFGYT
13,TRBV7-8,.,ASSLVGGGLSEQY
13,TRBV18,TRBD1,ASSGMGQGSDEQF
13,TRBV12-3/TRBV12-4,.,ASSFLRDLGDEQF
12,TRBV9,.,ASSVEPDTYEQY
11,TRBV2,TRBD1,ASSDRGTYEQY
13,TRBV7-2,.,ASSPTRQERLNLH